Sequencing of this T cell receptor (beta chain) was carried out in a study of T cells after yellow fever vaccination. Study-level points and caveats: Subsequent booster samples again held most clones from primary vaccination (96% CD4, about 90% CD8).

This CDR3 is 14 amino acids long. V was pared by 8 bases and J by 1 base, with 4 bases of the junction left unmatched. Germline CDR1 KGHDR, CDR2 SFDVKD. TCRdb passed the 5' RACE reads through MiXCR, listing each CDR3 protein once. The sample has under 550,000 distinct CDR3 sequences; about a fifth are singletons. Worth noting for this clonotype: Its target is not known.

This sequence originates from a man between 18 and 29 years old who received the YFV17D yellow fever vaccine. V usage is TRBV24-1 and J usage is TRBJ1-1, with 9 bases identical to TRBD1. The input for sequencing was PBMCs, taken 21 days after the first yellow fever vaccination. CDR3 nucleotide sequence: TGTGCCACCAAGCAGGGACAGGGGAACACTGAAGCTTTCTTT. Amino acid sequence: CATKQGQGNTEAFF.